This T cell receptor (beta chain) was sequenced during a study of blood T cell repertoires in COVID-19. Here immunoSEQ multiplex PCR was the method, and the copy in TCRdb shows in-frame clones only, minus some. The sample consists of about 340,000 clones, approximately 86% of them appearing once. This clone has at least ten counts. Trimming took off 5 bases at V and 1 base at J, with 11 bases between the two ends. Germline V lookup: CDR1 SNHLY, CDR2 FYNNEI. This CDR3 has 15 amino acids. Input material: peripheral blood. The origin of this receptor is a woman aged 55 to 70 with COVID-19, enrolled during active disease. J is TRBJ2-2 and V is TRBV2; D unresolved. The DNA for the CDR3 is TGTGCCAGCAGTCAGGCGACGATGAACACCGGGGAGCTGTTTTTT. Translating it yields CASSQATMNTGELFF. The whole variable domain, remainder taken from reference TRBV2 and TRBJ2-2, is EPEVTQTPSHQVTQMGQEVILRCVPISNHLYFYWYRQILGQKVEFLVSFYNNEISEKSEIFDDQFSVERPDGSNFTLKIRSTKLEDSAMYFCASSQATMNTGELFFGEGSRLTVL.